The 24 T cell receptor beta chains given below trace back to one sample, sequenced in a study of blood T cell repertoires in COVID-19. Only in-frame clones appear in the TCRdb table, and some are missing; sequencing was by immunoSEQ multiplex PCR. The sample contains around 250,000 clones, about 89% of which appear only once. Material for sequencing was peripheral blood. These receptors were collected from a woman aged 55-70 years who had recovered from COVID-19.

V usage is TRBV5-4 and J usage is TRBJ2-3; no clear D gene. The CDR3 covers 14 residues. CDR1 and CDR2 (germline): SGHNT, YYREEE (reference sequence). The ends were cut back, 3 bases at V and 6 bases at J, with 14 bases in the middle. Here the CDR3 reads CASSSLLSGDTQYF. The CDR3 nucleotides are TGTGCCAGCAGCTCCCTCCTATCCGGGGATACGCAGTATTTT.

This chain connects TRBV5-1 to TRBJ2-1; the match to TRBD1 covers 7 bases. The CDR3 runs 16 residues. Germline trimming cut 1 base from V and 4 bases from J; bases unmatched to any gene: 8. The germline CDR1 and CDR2 sequences are SGHRS and YFSETQ. The CDR3 DNA reads TGCGCCAGCAGCTTGACAGGGGTTTCTCTGTACAATGAGCAGTTCTTC. It specifies CASSLTGVSLYNEQFF.

The chain joins TRBV24-1 to TRBJ2-5; possible D gene TRBD1, 6 bases. The CDR3 loop spans 13 amino acids. CDR1 and CDR2 (germline): KGHDR, SFDVKD. Trimming took off 5 bases at V and 4 bases at J, with 10 bases between the two ends. The DNA of the CDR3 is TGTGCCACCAGTGTACAGGGTTTAGAGACCCAGTACTTC. Translating it yields CATSVQGLETQYF.

The CDR3, as DNA: TGTGCCAGCAGCTCGGTCGGACAGTATAATTCACCCCTCCACTTT. Amino acids: CASSSVGQYNSPLHF. The chain joins TRBV5-8 to TRBJ1-6; maybe TRBD1 (6 bases). Germline V CDR1 and CDR2: SGHTS, YDEGEE. V gave up 3 bases and J gave up 4 bases, with 11 bases separating them. The CDR3 runs 15 residues. Based on the CDR3 plus reference TRBV5-8 and TRBJ1-6, the full variable domain is EAGVTQSPTHLIKTRGQQATLRCSPISGHTSVYWYQQALGLGLQFLLWYDEGEERNRGNFPPRFSGRQFPNYSSELNVNALELEDSALYLCASSSVGQYNSPLHFGNGTRLTVT.

CDR3 DNA sequence: TGTGCCAGCAGCGTAGACCTAGCGGCCTACAATGAGCAGTTCTTC. This gives the protein CASSVDLAAYNEQFF. V is TRBV9 and J is TRBJ2-1, with 7 bases lining up with TRBD2. Unmatched junction bases numbered 2, after V lost 0 bases and J lost 2 bases. This CDR3 has 15 residues. Germline lookup yields CDR1 SGDLS and CDR2 YYNGEE.

The rearrangement joins TRBV2 to TRBJ1-2; D is perhaps TRBD1 (6 bases). This CDR3 has 12 residues. Trimming pared 4 bases from V and 4 bases from J, leaving 7 bases between. Germline V CDR1 and CDR2: SNHLY, FYNNEI. CDR3 bases: TGTGCCAGCAGTGGAGGGGGCTATGGCTACACCTTC. Translated, it gives CASSGGGYGYTF.

The chain joins TRBV19 to TRBJ1-1; 7 nucleotides match TRBD1. The length of the CDR3 is 16 residues. V dropped 6 bases and J dropped 4; count of bases not matched to a gene: 14. The germline gives CDR1 LNHDA, CDR2 SQIVND (reference sequence). CDR3: CASSDPGHPGGTEAFF. CDR3 DNA: TGTGCCAGTAGCGACCCGGGACACCCAGGGGGCACTGAAGCTTTCTTT.

The J gene is TRBJ2-2, the V gene TRBV11-1, with D unresolved. There are 15 residues in the CDR3. With 2 bases removed from V and 0 bases from J, the gap between germline ends came to 7 bases. CDR1 and CDR2 from the germline V gene are SGHAT and FQDESV (reference sequence). The CDR3 loop is CASSLNGPNTGELFF. The CDR3 nucleotides read TGTGCCAGCAGCTTAAATGGGCCGAACACCGGGGAGCTGTTTTTT.

The chain has TRBV4-1 and TRBJ2-7; D is perhaps TRBD1 (5 bases). The germline V and J ends were trimmed by 1 base and 0 bases, with 16 bases remaining between them. There are 17 residues in the CDR3. Germline V gene lookup returns CDR1 MGHRA and CDR2 YSYEKL. The DNA for the CDR3 is TGCGCCAGCAGCCAAGGAGGCACAGGCCCCATCTCCTACGAGCAGTACTTC. Protein: CASSQGGTGPISYEQYF.

This clone was observed a single time. V usage is TRBV12-3 or TRBV12-4 and J usage is TRBJ2-5; 7 nucleotides match TRBD1. The trim removed 7 bases at V and 6 bases at J, leaving 8 bases unmatched. This CDR3 is 13 amino acids long. CDR3 in amino acids: CASNRDSEKTQYF. The CDR3 nucleotides are TGTGCCAGCAACCGGGACAGTGAAAAGACCCAGTACTTC.

The chain is built from TRBV5-4 and TRBJ2-7; the match to TRBD2 covers 7 bases. The CDR3 extends over 15 amino acids. The trim removed 4 bases at V and 3 bases at J, leaving 10 bases unmatched. CDR1 and CDR2 from the germline V gene are SGHNT and YYREEE (reference sequence). CDR3 region: CASSPWAGVDYEQYF. The DNA for the CDR3 is TGTGCCAGCAGCCCCTGGGCGGGGGTTGACTACGAGCAGTACTTC.

This chain links TRBV5-1 with TRBJ1-5; 7 nucleotides match TRBD1. CDR1 is SGHRS and CDR2 is YFSETQ in the germline V gene. There are 14 residues in the CDR3. V trimming: 5 bases; J trimming: 2 bases; junction bases outside the gene matches: 4. CDR3 DNA: TGCGCCAGCAGACCTGGACAGGGCAATCAGCCCCAGCATTTT. Translation gives CASRPGQGNQPQHF.

The genes are TRBV6-2 or TRBV6-3 and TRBJ2-3; D is undetermined. Germline V gene sequence: CDR1 MNHEY, CDR2 SVGEGT. The CDR3 contains 14 residues. V was cut by 0 bases and J by 5 bases, with 9 bases left in between. The CDR3 coding sequence is TGTGCCAGCAGTTACTCTTTTGTCGGAGATACGCAGTATTTT. This gives the protein CASSYSFVGDTQYF.

This clone showed up just a few times. The rearrangement links TRBV18 to TRBJ1-6; D remains unclear. Germline CDR1 reads KGHSH; CDR2 reads LQKENI. This CDR3 has 13 amino acids. The V end lost 5 bases, the J end lost 12 bases, and 14 bases lay between the germline ends. CDR3 residues: CASSSSLGEPLHF. DNA for the CDR3: TGTGCCAGCTCATCTAGCTTAGGAGAACCCCTCCACTTT.

The chain recombines TRBV4-1 with TRBJ1-2; the match to TRBD1 covers 10 bases. The junction had 15 bases not matched to a gene; V was cut back by 4 bases and J by 4 bases. CDR3 length equals 18 residues. Per germline, CDR1 MGHRA and CDR2 YSYEKL. The CDR3, as DNA: TGCGCCAGCAGCCTTTCCCACACCGGGACAGGGGATCCCTATGGCTACACCTTC. Its protein product is CASSLSHTGTGDPYGYTF.

This clone showed up just a few times. DNA of the CDR3: TGTGCCAGCAGCCCAGTGGGCAGCTACTACACCTTC. It encodes CASSPVGSYYTF. The gene calls are TRBV11-2 and TRBJ1-2, with D unclear. The CDR3 runs to 12 residues. Per the germline V gene, CDR1 is SGHAT and CDR2 is FQNNGV. V was cut by 5 bases and J by 10 bases, with 14 bases left in between.

The V and J genes are TRBV7-2 and TRBJ2-1, with 12 bases aligning to TRBD2. Germline CDR1 SGHTA, CDR2 FQGNSA. The J segment lost 9 bases and the V segment lost 4 bases, leaving 13 bases of the junction unmatched. This CDR3 is 17 amino acids long. CDR3 sequence reads: CASSSGVWTSGAAEQFF. CDR3 bases: TGTGCCAGCAGCTCAGGGGTGTGGACTAGCGGGGCCGCTGAGCAGTTCTTC.

The chain uses TRBV4-1 and TRBJ2-2, with 10 bases that match TRBD2. Germline V lookup: CDR1 MGHRA, CDR2 YSYEKL. There are 18 residues in the CDR3. Trimming removed 0 bases from V and 5 bases from J; junction bases left unmatched: 9. The CDR3 nucleotides read TGCGCCAGCAGCCAAGATCATCCTAGCGGGGGCAAGACCGGGGAGCTGTTTTTT. It is translated as CASSQDHPSGGKTGELFF.

The chain employs TRBV19 and TRBJ1-6; D is uncertain. The germline V and J ends were trimmed by 5 bases and 9 bases, with 17 bases remaining between them. This CDR3 contains 15 residues. Germline CDR1 is LNHDA and CDR2 is SQIVND (reference sequence). As DNA, the CDR3 is TGTGCCAGTAGTGGTGTGGAGGGAGTGGGTTCACCCCTCCACTTT. Translated, it gives CASSGVEGVGSPLHF.

V gene TRBV24-1 combines with J gene TRBJ2-2; possible D gene TRBD1, 6 bases. The CDR3 extends over 16 amino acids. Between the trimmed V and J ends, which lost 1 base and 3 bases, there was a span of 11 bases. The germline gives CDR1 KGHDR, CDR2 SFDVKD. The CDR3 region is CATSDFRTADTGELFF. CDR3 coding DNA: TGTGCCACCAGTGATTTCCGGACAGCGGACACCGGGGAGCTGTTTTTT.

The V call is TRBV19, the J call TRBJ1-6; the match to TRBD1 covers 8 bases. Trimming cost V 3 bases and J 0 bases; bases outside gene matches: 7. The germline CDR1 and CDR2 sequences are LNHDA and SQIVND (reference sequence). The CDR3 length is 18 residues. The CDR3 loop reads CASSIRGDRSSYNSPLHF. CDR3 bases: TGTGCCAGTAGTATTCGCGGGGACAGGAGCTCCTATAATTCACCCCTCCACTTT.

This chain links TRBV5-4 with TRBJ2-1, with 8 bases fitting TRBD2. Germline lookup yields CDR1 SGHNT and CDR2 YYREEE (reference sequence). The CDR3 runs 14 residues. V was pared by 10 bases and J by 3 bases, with 9 bases of the junction left unmatched. The CDR3 sequence is CAEAGGANYNEQFF. Written as DNA, the CDR3 is TGTGCCGAGGCGGGGGGCGCAAACTACAATGAGCAGTTCTTC.

The gene calls are TRBV19 and TRBJ2-1; 10 nucleotides line up with TRBD2. This CDR3 has 16 residues. Germline assignment: CDR1 LNHDA and CDR2 SQIVND (reference sequence). Trimming removed 5 bases from V and 4 bases from J; junction bases left unmatched: 8. CDR3 nucleotide sequence: TGTGCCAGTAGTGCCCAACTAGCGGGGCCATACAATGAGCAGTTCTTC. It yields the protein CASSAQLAGPYNEQFF.

In this sample, this clone turned up once. The chain combines TRBV4-1 with TRBJ2-1, with 9 bases identical to TRBD1. In germline, CDR1 is MGHRA, CDR2 YSYEKL. The CDR3 runs to 15 residues. Losses at the gene ends were 2 bases for V and 3 bases for J; bases not matched to a gene: 2. CDR3 in DNA: TGCGCCAGCAGCCAACCGACAGGGGGCTACAATGAGCAGTTCTTC. Protein product: CASSQPTGGYNEQFF.